The sequence of this TCR beta chain was determined in a study of monozygotic twins with inflammatory bowel disease. Broader study findings: Concordance status among twins (concordant versus discordant) showed no link to repertoire similarity, possibly from limited power.

Germline assignment: CDR1 MDHEN and CDR2 SYDVKM. CDR3 length equals 16 residues. Via template switching, UMIs carrying a 6-nucleotide sample barcode were introduced. Nested PCRs of about 17 and 10 cycles, two in total, were run on TCRalpha and TCRbeta cDNA. For each CDR3 protein, TCRdb gives one entry from its re-call of the 5' RACE reads, without DNA. This table holds approximately 400,000 distinct CDR3 sequences. Blood (just over 2.4 ml) was collected from every donor individually. On this clonotype: Its matching antigen is unknown.

Input material: blood. The chain has TRBV28 and TRBJ1-2. The receptor was isolated from a human donor with ulcerative colitis or Crohn's disease, or a healthy co-twin of an affected twin (not recorded which). The CDR3 loop is CASRLGMTKANYGYTF.